Included here is one TCR beta chain sequence, with context. Only one count was recorded for this clonotype. The antigen it recognizes is unknown. No base quality information exists; no much larger clone differs at one position. One read offers little support. The data derive from a study of CD8+CD57+ T cells in acquired aplastic anemia (dated by TCRdb to 2016 to 2018). Background on the whole study: A mean of about 3.2 ug of DNA, ranging from about 0.2 to 27.4 ug, was extracted from sorted CD4+ and CD8+ cells. Healthy donor samples averaged roughly 10 million reads for CD4+ and 11.0 million for CD8+ cells.

Here is what the overall study found, with its caveats: Patients and healthy controls showed no significant difference in CD8+ Simpson's diversity (P=0.060). Twenty-nine CD8+ CDR3 sequences were found to be shared between patients and controls, but these sequences appeared to be highly expressed in patients and within the immunodominant clones of the patients.

Genomic DNA served as template for TCR beta VDJ combination and CDR3 sequence profiling. An Illumina HiSeq 2000 was the platform used for TCR repertoire sequencing. The authors' pipeline ran thus. TRBV/TRBJ rearrangement plots, CDR3 size and DJ length profiles, and Simpson's diversity index were used to evaluate the repertoires. The immunodominant clone was defined as the most abundant DNA sequence in deep sequencing data. CDR3 amino acid sequences were checked for sharing across subjects and were also compared against the VDJdb database and published repertoires. TCRdb reworked the public reads: Q25 trimming with fastp, MiXCR clone assembly, productive beta chains retained. Each CDR3 protein appears once, grouped with its most common genes and DNA. The V and J calls follow TCRdb's processing rather than the paper's. Within this sample are some 82,000 distinct CDR3 sequences, with about half of them counted one time only. Clones ranked in the top ten supply around 63% of the sample.

TCR repertoires of sorted CD4+ and CD8+ blood T cells from severe aplastic anemia patients and healthy subjects were deep-sequenced in the study. Ficoll-Paque density gradient centrifugation was used to isolate peripheral blood mononuclear cells. CD4+ and CD8+ T cells were sorted by FACS or magnetic beads before DNA extraction. The trim is 6 bases for V and 9 bases for J, with a gap of 20 bases between the germline ends. The germline V gene encodes CDR1 DFQATT and CDR2 SNEGSKA (reference sequence). Counted from cysteine to phenylalanine, this CDR3 has 13 amino acids. Only CDR3 DNA is held: 39 bases, read in frame from base 1.

This sequence uses TRBV20-1 and TRBJ2-5; TRBD2 is perhaps the D gene, given 6 matching bases. This receptor was identified in a human donor in good health, serving as a control. Sequencing was done on a sample of sorted CD4+, CD8+, or CD8+CD57+ T cells (not recorded which) from PBMCs. The nucleotide sequence reads as follows: TGCAGTGCCCGCGGGGAGTCGGTAAGAGCCCAGTACTTC. It translates as CSARGESVRAQYF.